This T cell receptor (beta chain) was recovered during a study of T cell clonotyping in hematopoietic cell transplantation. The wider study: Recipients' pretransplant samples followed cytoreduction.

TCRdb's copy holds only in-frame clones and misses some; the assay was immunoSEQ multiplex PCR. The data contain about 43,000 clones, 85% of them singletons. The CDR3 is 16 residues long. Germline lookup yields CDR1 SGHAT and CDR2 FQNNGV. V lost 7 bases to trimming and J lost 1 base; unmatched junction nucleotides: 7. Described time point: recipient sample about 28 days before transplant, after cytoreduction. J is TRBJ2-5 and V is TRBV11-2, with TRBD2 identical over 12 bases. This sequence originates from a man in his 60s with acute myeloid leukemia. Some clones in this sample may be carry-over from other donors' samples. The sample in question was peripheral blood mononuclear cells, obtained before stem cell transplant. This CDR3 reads CASKTSGGGFQETQYF. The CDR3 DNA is TGTGCCAGCAAGACTAGCGGGGGCGGATTCCAAGAGACCCAGTACTTC. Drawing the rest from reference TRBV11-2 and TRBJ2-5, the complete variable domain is EAGVAQSPRYKIIEKRQSVAFWCNPISGHATLYWYQQILGQGPKLLIQFQNNGVVDDSQLPKDRFSAERLKGVDSTLKIQPAKLEDSAVYLCASKTSGGGFQETQYFGPGTRLLVL.